The 19 T cell receptor beta chains below all came from one sample that was sequenced in a study of blood T cell repertoires in COVID-19. The assay was immunoSEQ multiplex PCR, and TCRdb's table has in-frame clones only and misses some. The top ten hold approximately 4% of the sample, which has around 170,000 clones, about 90% seen once. The sample was peripheral blood. The receptors shown here come from a woman between 65 and 79 years old with acute or convalescent COVID-19.

This clone came up once. J is TRBJ2-5 and V is TRBV18; D may be TRBD2 (6 bases). The length of the CDR3 is 13 residues. V lost 4 bases and J lost 4, with 10 bases in between. Germline CDR1 is KGHSH and CDR2 is LQKENI. Written as DNA, the CDR3 is TGTGCCAGCTCACTCGGGAGTGGAGAGACCCAGTACTTC. This sequence encodes CASSLGSGETQYF.

This chain uses TRBV7-2 with TRBJ1-2, with 9 bases aligning to TRBD1. The CDR3 is 12 amino acids. Looked up from germline, CDR1 is SGHTA and CDR2 is FQGNSA. Losses at the gene ends were 1 base for V and 11 bases for J; bases not matched to a gene: 2. The CDR3 reads CASSLGTGVYTF. DNA for the CDR3: TGTGCCAGCAGCTTAGGGACAGGGGTATACACCTTC.

This clone was observed a handful of times. V and J are TRBV5-1 and TRBJ2-7, with 8 bases aligning to TRBD1. The germline V gene has CDR1 SGHRS and CDR2 YFSETQ. V trimming: 4 bases; J trimming: 6 bases; junction bases outside the gene matches: 6. CDR3 length equals 13 residues. CDR3 DNA: TGCGCCAGCAGCCAGATGACAGGGGCCGAGCAGTACTTC. Translation gives CASSQMTGAEQYF.

The J gene is TRBJ1-1, the V gene TRBV11-2; 9 nucleotides line up with TRBD1. The CDR3 loop spans 15 amino acids. Trimming removed 0 bases from V and 11 bases from J; junction bases left unmatched: 10. CDR1 and CDR2 (germline): SGHAT, FQNNGV. The CDR3 coding sequence is TGTGCCAGCAGCTTAGATCTAGGGGGGACAGGGAGTGCTTTCTTT. Translating gives CASSLDLGGTGSAFF. Full variable domain (missing parts from reference TRBV11-2 and TRBJ1-1): EAGVAQSPRYKIIEKRQSVAFWCNPISGHATLYWYQQILGQGPKLLIQFQNNGVVDDSQLPKDRFSAERLKGVDSTLKIQPAKLEDSAVYLCASSLDLGGTGSAFFGQGTRLTVV.

The chain uses TRBV6-5 and TRBJ1-1; D gene ambiguous. Germline V gene data show CDR1 as MNHEY and CDR2 as SVGAGI. The CDR3 has 11 amino acids. The germline V and J ends were trimmed by 8 bases and 7 bases, with 11 bases remaining between them. The CDR3 protein is CASRGVGEAFF. For the CDR3, the DNA is TGTGCCAGCCGAGGAGTTGGTGAAGCTTTCTTT.

This CDR3 reads CASSYIRDEKLFF. The CDR3 coding sequence is TGTGCCAGCAGTTACATCAGGGATGAAAAACTGTTTTTT. This chain links TRBV6-5 with TRBJ1-4, with D tentatively TRBD1 (5 bases). The V end lost 2 bases, the J end lost 6 bases, and 7 bases lay between the germline ends. Germline CDR1 is MNHEY and CDR2 is SVGAGI. This CDR3 spans 13 amino acids.

This chain links TRBV19 with TRBJ2-1; TRBD2 agrees at 9 bases. The V segment lost 8 bases and the J segment 5 bases; nucleotides outside the gene matches: 7. CDR1 LNHDA and CDR2 SQIVND come from the germline V gene (reference sequence). The CDR3 contains 14 residues. This CDR3 reads CASARGLANNEQFF. CDR3 bases: TGTGCCAGTGCCCGGGGACTAGCTAACAATGAGCAGTTCTTC.

This chain connects TRBV6-1 to TRBJ2-7, with 8 positions matching TRBD1. The CDR3 has 17 residues. Trimming cost V 0 bases and J 0 bases; bases outside gene matches: 7. Germline CDR1 and CDR2: MNHNS and SASEGT. CDR3 loop: CASSEALPGQGSYEQYF. For the CDR3, the DNA is TGTGCCAGCAGTGAAGCGCTTCCTGGACAGGGCTCCTACGAGCAGTACTTC.

The chain recombines TRBV29-1 with TRBJ1-5; D unclear. The CDR3 is 13 amino acids. V lost 7 bases to trimming and J lost 0 bases, with 10 bases between them. Per germline, CDR1 SQVTM and CDR2 ANQGSEA. CDR3 coding DNA: TGCAGCGCCGGACTGAATAGCAATCAGCCCCAGCATTTT. It translates to CSAGLNSNQPQHF.

In its sample, this clone was seen once. This chain uses TRBV7-2 with TRBJ2-7, with D possibly matching TRBD1 (6 bases). CDR3 length: 14 amino acids. Germline CDR1 is SGHTA and CDR2 is FQGNSA. V lost 2 bases and J 1 base, leaving 9 bases between the germline ends. Here the CDR3 reads CASSLLGASYEQYF. The CDR3 nucleotides read TGTGCCAGCAGCTTACTGGGGGCTTCCTACGAGCAGTACTTC. Full variable domain (rest looked up from reference TRBV7-2 and TRBJ2-7): GAGVSQSPSNKVTEKGKDVELRCDPISGHTALYWYRQSLGQGLEFLIYFQGNSAPDKSGLPSDRFSAERTGGSVSTLTIQRTQQEDSAVYLCASSLLGASYEQYFGPGTRLTVT.

The V and J genes are TRBV6-5 and TRBJ1-4; possible D gene TRBD1, 5 bases. The germline V and J ends were trimmed by 6 bases and 8 bases, with 16 bases remaining between them. The CDR3 runs 14 residues. Germline assignment: CDR1 MNHEY and CDR2 SVGAGI. For the CDR3, the DNA is TGTGCCAGCAGCCCCTCAGGGTTGGGAGAAAAACTGTTTTTT. It encodes CASSPSGLGEKLFF.

The chain employs TRBV19 and TRBJ1-2, with unresolved D. CDR1 LNHDA and CDR2 SQIVND come from the germline V gene (reference sequence). Trimming left V 3 bases short and J 5 bases short, with 13 bases between. There are 14 residues in the CDR3. The CDR3 nucleotides are TGTGCCAGTAGTATGGGAGCAGATTGGTATGGCTACACCTTC. It translates to CASSMGADWYGYTF.

The V and J genes are TRBV25-1 and TRBJ2-2; 11 positions match TRBD1. This CDR3 comprises 16 residues. J lost 6 bases, V lost 2 bases, and 5 bases had no gene match. Looked up from germline, CDR1 is MGHDK and CDR2 is SYGVNS. CDR3 loop: CASSELGDRGAGELFF. The CDR3 DNA follows: TGTGCCAGCAGTGAACTGGGGGACAGGGGGGCCGGGGAGCTGTTTTTT.

This CDR3 is CASSRDRNTEAFF. For the CDR3, the DNA is TGTGCCAGCTCTCGGGACAGAAACACTGAAGCTTTCTTT. J is TRBJ1-1 and V is TRBV18; 7 positions agree with TRBD1. Trimming took 6 bases from V and 2 from J; bases not matched to a gene: 3. Looked up from germline, CDR1 is KGHSH and CDR2 is LQKENI. The CDR3 covers 13 residues.

This chain connects TRBV6-6 to TRBJ2-1; 10 bases are shared with TRBD1. V trimming: 10 bases; J trimming: 2 bases; junction bases outside the gene matches: 2. The CDR3 length is 13 residues. The germline gives CDR1 MNHNY, CDR2 SVGAGI (reference sequence). CDR3 region: CAIDRGPYNEQFF. CDR3 DNA: TGTGCCATTGACAGGGGGCCCTACAATGAGCAGTTCTTC.

The rearrangement joins TRBV15 to TRBJ1-2; D possibly corresponds to TRBD1 (6 bases). Germline CDR1 is LNHNV and CDR2 is YYDKDF (reference sequence). Between the trimmed V and J ends, which lost 2 bases and 2 bases, there was a span of 9 bases. CDR3 length equals 14 residues. The CDR3 DNA follows: TGTGCCACCAGCAGAAGGACAGCGAACTATGGCTACACCTTC. Translating it yields CATSRRTANYGYTF. The full variable domain, its missing parts supplied by reference TRBV15 and TRBJ1-2, is DAMVIQNPRYQVTQFGKPVTLSCSQTLNHNVMYWYQQKSSQAPKLLFHYYDKDFNNEADTPDNFQSRRPNTSFCFLDIRSPGLGDTAMYLCATSRRTANYGYTFGSGTRLTVV.

V is TRBV7-9 and J is TRBJ1-4, with 12 bases matching TRBD1. V was clipped by 5 bases and J by 5 bases; unmatched bases: 9. Germline lookup yields CDR1 SEHNR and CDR2 FQNEAQ (reference sequence). This CDR3 region has 17 residues. In nucleotides, the CDR3 is TGTGCCAGCAGCCGACGGGACAGGGGGCTCGGGAATGAAAAACTGTTTTTT. This encodes CASSRRDRGLGNEKLFF.

The chain uses TRBV5-5 and TRBJ1-3; 8 bases match TRBD1. V was clipped by 4 bases and J by 4 bases; unmatched bases: 4. This CDR3 is 14 amino acids long. Per germline, CDR1 SGHKS and CDR2 YYEKEE (reference sequence). The CDR3 region is CASSPTGVGNTIYF. The CDR3 DNA is TGTGCCAGCAGCCCGACAGGGGTCGGAAACACCATATATTTT. The entire variable domain, with the rest obtained from reference TRBV5-5 and TRBJ1-3, is as follows: DAGVTQSPTHLIKTRGQQVTLRCSPISGHKSVSWYQQVLGQGPQFIFQYYEKEERGRGNFPDRFSARQFPNYSSELNVNALLLGDSALYLCASSPTGVGNTIYFGEGSWLTVV.

This clone has more than one count but fewer than ten. The chain recombines TRBV9 with TRBJ2-7; D uncertain. The CDR3 is 14 amino acids. Germline V gene sequence: CDR1 SGDLS, CDR2 YYNGEE. Trimming left V 0 bases short and J 1 base short, with 8 bases between. The CDR3 loop reads CASSVELTSYEQYF. The CDR3 region has the DNA TGTGCCAGCAGCGTAGAGCTCACGTCCTACGAGCAGTACTTC.